This passage covers 3 T cell receptor beta chains from one sample sequenced in a study of neoadjuvant nivolumab and ipilimumab in lung cancer. Measured with immunoSEQ multiplex PCR; TCRdb has only the in-frame clones, and not every one. Of 13,000 or so clones in the sample, approximately 95% were seen once. The source was peripheral blood, collected after neoadjuvant nivolumab, alone or with ipilimumab, at or shortly before surgery. The receptors here all came from an adult with non-small cell lung cancer.

The chain's CDR3 is CAWSAPQGYEQYF. DNA for the CDR3: TGTGCCTGGAGTGCGCCCCAGGGCTACGAGCAGTACTTC. The rearrangement links TRBV30 to TRBJ2-7; perhaps TRBD1 as D (5 bases). Trimming removed 1 base from V and 3 bases from J, with 10 bases in between. The germline V gene has CDR1 GTSNPN and CDR2 SVGIG (reference sequence). The CDR3 length is 13 residues.

The gene calls are TRBV5-1 and TRBJ1-2; D remains ambiguous. V was trimmed by 6 bases and J by 4 bases, leaving 16 bases between them. Germline V gene lookup returns CDR1 SGHRS and CDR2 YFSETQ. CDR3 size: 14 residues. CDR3 sequence reads: CASKEDVSGYGYTF. The CDR3 nucleotides are TGCGCCAGCAAAGAAGACGTTTCCGGCTATGGCTACACCTTC.

A single count supports this clone. The chain links TRBV7-6 to TRBJ2-5; 8 nucleotides line up with TRBD2. The germline V gene encodes CDR1 SGHVS and CDR2 FNYEAQ. The V gene end was trimmed by 5 bases and the J gene end by 4 bases; junction bases not matched to a gene: 12. The CDR3 has 16 residues. CDR3 coding DNA: TGTGCCAGCAGCCCTTCGGCCAGCGGGAGTTCAGAGACCCAGTACTTC. This sequence encodes CASSPSASGSSETQYF.